This TCR beta chain was identified in a study of regulatory T cells in long-lasting Graves disease. Study-wide background: The study counted Graves' disease as persistent given over 5 years of antithyroid drugs and positive TSH receptor antibodies.

Construction of TCR beta libraries relied on iRepertoire HTBI primers and on Arm-PCR targeting CDR3 regions. TCRdb reprocessed the multiplex PCR reads via MiXCR and lists one record per CDR3 protein. The sample holds 500,000 to 800,000 distinct CDR3 sequences; 25% to 30% are singletons and the top ten take around 42%. The time point: persistent/refractory GD, antithyroid drugs over 5 years with positive TRAb. PBMC RNA was the source of the TCR library. CDR3 length: 21 amino acids. V gave up 7 bases and J gave up 4 bases, with 36 bases separating them. Germline loops: CDR1 SGHRS, CDR2 YFSETQ. This TCR came from a female donor with Graves disease. Sequencing used peripheral blood mononuclear cells (PBMCs), obtained when the disease was refractory, from a patient treated with antithyroid drugs. The V call is TRBV5-1, the J call TRBJ1-3; no reliable D call. CDR3 protein: CASVRGRGNGKEEATGNTIYF. CDR3 coding DNA: TGCGCCAGCGTAAGAGGAAGAGGCAACGGGAAGGAAGAGGCAACGGGAAACACCATATATTTT.